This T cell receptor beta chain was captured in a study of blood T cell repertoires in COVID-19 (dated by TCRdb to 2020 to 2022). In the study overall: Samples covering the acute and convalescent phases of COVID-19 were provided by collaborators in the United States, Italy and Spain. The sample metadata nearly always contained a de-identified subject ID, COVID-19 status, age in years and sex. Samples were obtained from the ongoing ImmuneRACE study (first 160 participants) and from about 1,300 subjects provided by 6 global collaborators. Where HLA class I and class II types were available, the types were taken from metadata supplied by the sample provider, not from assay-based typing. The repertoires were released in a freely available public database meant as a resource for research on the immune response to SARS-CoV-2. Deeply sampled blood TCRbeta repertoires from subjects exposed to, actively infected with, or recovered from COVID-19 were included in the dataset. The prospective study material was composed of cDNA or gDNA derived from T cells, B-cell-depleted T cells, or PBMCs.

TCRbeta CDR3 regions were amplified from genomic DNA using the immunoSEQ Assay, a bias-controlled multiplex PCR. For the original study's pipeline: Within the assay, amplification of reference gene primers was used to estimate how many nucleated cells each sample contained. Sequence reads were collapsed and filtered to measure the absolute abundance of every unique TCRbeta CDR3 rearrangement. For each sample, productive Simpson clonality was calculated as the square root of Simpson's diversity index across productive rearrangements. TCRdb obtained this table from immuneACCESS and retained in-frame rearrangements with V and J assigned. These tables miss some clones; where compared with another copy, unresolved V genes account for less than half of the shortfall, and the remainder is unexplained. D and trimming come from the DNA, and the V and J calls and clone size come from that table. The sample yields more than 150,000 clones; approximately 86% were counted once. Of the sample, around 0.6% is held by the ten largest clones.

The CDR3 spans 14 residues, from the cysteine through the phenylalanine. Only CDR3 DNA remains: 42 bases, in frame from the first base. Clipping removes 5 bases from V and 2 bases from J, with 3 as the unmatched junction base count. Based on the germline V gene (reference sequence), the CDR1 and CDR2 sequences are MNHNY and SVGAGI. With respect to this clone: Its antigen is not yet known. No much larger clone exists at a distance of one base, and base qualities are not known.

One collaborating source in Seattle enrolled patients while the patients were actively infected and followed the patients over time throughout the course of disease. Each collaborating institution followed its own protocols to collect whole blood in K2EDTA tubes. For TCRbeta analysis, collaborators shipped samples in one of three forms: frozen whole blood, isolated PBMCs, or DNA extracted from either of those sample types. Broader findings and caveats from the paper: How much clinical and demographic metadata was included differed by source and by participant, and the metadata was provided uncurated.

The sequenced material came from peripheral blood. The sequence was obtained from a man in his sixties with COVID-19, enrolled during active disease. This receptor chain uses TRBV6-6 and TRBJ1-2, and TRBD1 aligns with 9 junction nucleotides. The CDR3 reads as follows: CASSLGQGNYGYTF. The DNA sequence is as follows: TGTGCCAGCAGTCTGGGACAGGGAAACTATGGCTACACCTTC.